This T cell receptor (beta chain) is drawn from a study of shared clonotypes between healthy human individuals. V was clipped by 9 bases and J by 2 bases, with 7 bases between them. This CDR3 has 12 amino acids. The germline V gene has CDR1 KGHSH and CDR2 LQKENI. Using immunoSEQ multiplex PCR, the repertoire was profiled, and TCRdb retains in-frame clones only, with some absent. The data show more than 550,000 clones, 72% seen once. The chain is built from TRBV18 and TRBJ1-4, with D possibly matching TRBD1 (5 bases). Sequencing was done on a sample of memory CD4+ T cells sorted from blood. As to subset: CD45RA-negative fraction. The sequence was obtained from a woman aged 30 to 39 in good health. In DNA form, the CDR3 reads TGTGCCAGTCGGGACACTAATGAAAAACTGTTTTTT. Encoded protein: CASRDTNEKLFF.